These 30 T cell receptor beta chains share one sample of origin, sequenced in a study of shared clonotypes between healthy human individuals. Naive CD8 cells lacked CD45RO and underwent positive selection for CCR7, leaving out terminally differentiated effector memory CD45RA+ cells. Only in-frame clones appear in the TCRdb table, and some are missing; sequencing was by immunoSEQ multiplex PCR. In the table there are more than 2 million clones, about 95% of which are singletons. The sample consisted of naive CD8+ T cells sorted from blood. The receptors derive from a young man in good health.

The chain couples TRBV7-6 to TRBJ2-3; 9 bases map to TRBD2. The CDR3 is made up of 15 amino acids. Per germline, CDR1 SGHVS and CDR2 FNYEAQ. Trimming removed 6 bases from V and 2 bases from J; junction bases left unmatched: 6. The CDR3 region has the DNA TGTGCCAGCAGTTGGACTAGCGCGACCACAGATACGCAGTATTTT. Protein: CASSWTSATTDTQYF.

The chain carries TRBV28 and TRBJ2-1; 10 positions agree with TRBD1. Germline lookup yields CDR1 MDHEN and CDR2 SYDVKM. The CDR3 is 14 amino acids. Unmatched junction bases numbered 3, after V lost 7 bases and J lost 3 bases. The CDR3 bases are TGTGCCAGCATGACAGGGGGCGTCTACAATGAGCAGTTCTTC. It is translated as CASMTGGVYNEQFF.

Concerning this clone itself: In the same sample, other DNA sequences code for this CDR3. CDR3 sequence (DNA): TGTGCCAGCAGCGTAGGAGAGGGGGCTGGAAACACCATATATTTT. It yields the protein CASSVGEGAGNTIYF. The chain is built from TRBV9 and TRBJ1-3; tentative D call: TRBD1 (6 bases). V was pared by 0 bases and J by 2 bases, with 9 bases between. Looked up from germline, CDR1 is SGDLS and CDR2 is YYNGEE. The CDR3 consists of 15 residues.

This clone appeared a few times. The chain is built from TRBV19 and TRBJ1-1, with no clear D. The CDR3 is 10 residues long. Deletions cut 9 bases from V and 3 bases from J, with 5 bases between. CDR1 is LNHDA and CDR2 is SQIVND in the germline V gene (reference sequence). CDR3 in amino acids: CASAYTEAFF. The CDR3 region has the DNA TGTGCCAGCGCATACACTGAAGCTTTCTTT.

The rearrangement links TRBV13 to TRBJ2-2, with D unresolved. Trimming removed 1 base at V and 8 bases at J, with 5 bases between. CDR1 is PRHDT and CDR2 is FYEKMQ in the germline V gene (reference sequence). The CDR3 spans 12 residues. The DNA for the CDR3 is TGTGCCAGCAGCTTAGCAAGAGGGGAGCTGTTTTTT. Translated, it gives CASSLARGELFF.

The rearrangement uses TRBV15 and TRBJ2-1, with 9 bases that match TRBD1. Germline assignment: CDR1 LNHNV and CDR2 YYDKDF (reference sequence). Germline trimming cut 4 bases from V and 5 bases from J; bases unmatched to any gene: 3. The CDR3 is made up of 14 amino acids. CDR3 protein: CATSMDRGDNEQFF. CDR3 bases: TGTGCCACCAGCATGGACAGGGGTGACAATGAGCAGTTCTTC.

The rearrangement joins TRBV30 to TRBJ1-1, with D possibly matching TRBD1 (6 bases). The length of the CDR3 is 13 residues. V lost 0 bases and J 6 bases, leaving 11 bases between the germline ends. The germline V gene encodes CDR1 GTSNPN and CDR2 SVGIG (reference sequence). CDR3 sequence reads: CAWSVDSQAEAFF. The CDR3 coding sequence is TGTGCCTGGAGTGTGGACAGTCAAGCTGAAGCTTTCTTT. Full variable domain (outside the CDR3, taken from reference TRBV30 and TRBJ1-1): SQTIHQWPATLVQPVGSPLSLECTVEGTSNPNLYWYRQAAGRGLQLLFYSVGIGQISSEVPQNLSASRPQDRQFILSSKKLLLSDSGFYLCAWSVDSQAEAFFGQGTRLTVV.

V gene TRBV5-4 combines with J gene TRBJ2-3; 14 bases align to TRBD2. Germline V lookup: CDR1 SGHNT, CDR2 YYREEE (reference sequence). The CDR3 is made up of 16 amino acids. Trimming removed 4 bases from V and 4 bases from J; junction bases left unmatched: 5. CDR3 sequence (DNA): TGTGCCAGCAGCGGGACTAGCGGGAGCGTCGCAGATACGCAGTATTTT. Translated: CASSGTSGSVADTQYF.

DNA of the CDR3: TGCGCCAGCAGCCTTTTAACAGGGCCGAGCTCCTACGAGCAGTACTTC. It codes for CASSLLTGPSSYEQYF. The V and J genes are TRBV4-3 and TRBJ2-7; TRBD1 is a possible D gene (6 bases). The CDR3 contains 16 residues. V was clipped by 4 bases and J by 0 bases, with 16 bases between them. CDR1 is LGHNA and CDR2 is YSLEER in the germline V gene.

There are a few counts of this clone. The chain employs TRBV5-1 and TRBJ2-7; 14 bases map to TRBD2. CDR1 and CDR2 from the germline V gene are SGHRS and YFSETQ. This CDR3 spans 16 amino acids. V trimming: 4 bases; J trimming: 1 base; junction bases outside the gene matches: 4. CDR3 nucleotides: TGCGCCAGCAGCCCTCGACTAGCGGGGGGGTCCTACGAGCAGTACTTC. This gives the protein CASSPRLAGGSYEQYF.

V is TRBV5-6 and J is TRBJ1-4; TRBD1 agrees at 7 bases. V lost 2 bases, J lost 5 bases, and 6 bases stayed unmatched. Germline V gene sequence: CDR1 SGHDT, CDR2 YYEEEE. The CDR3 has 15 amino acids. CDR3 protein: CASSFRYRGNEKLFF. CDR3 nucleotide sequence: TGTGCCAGCAGCTTTCGGTACAGGGGAAATGAAAAACTGTTTTTT.

The J gene is TRBJ2-1, the V gene TRBV4-2, with D tentatively TRBD2 (6 bases). V lost 5 bases and J 0 bases, leaving 11 bases between the germline ends. The CDR3 has 15 residues. Germline CDR1 reads LGHNA; CDR2 reads YNFKEQ. The CDR3 region has the DNA TGTGCCAGCAGCGCTACCGGGGGCTCCTACAATGAGCAGTTCTTC. Its translation is CASSATGGSYNEQFF.

Turning to this clone: The sample holds other DNA sequences that translate to the same CDR3. The chain employs TRBV9 and TRBJ2-3, with TRBD1 matching 7 bases. V was pared by 0 bases and J by 2 bases, with 3 bases of the junction left unmatched. Germline V gene lookup returns CDR1 SGDLS and CDR2 YYNGEE. This CDR3 spans 15 amino acids. The CDR3 sequence: CASSVGTGNTDTQYF. The CDR3 DNA reads as TGTGCCAGCAGCGTAGGGACAGGAAACACAGATACGCAGTATTTT. Variable domain in full (rest from reference TRBV9 and TRBJ2-3): DSGVTQTPKHLITATGQRVTLRCSPRSGDLSVYWYQQSLDQGLQFLIQYYNGEERAKGNILERFSAQQFPDLHSELNLSSLELGDSALYFCASSVGTGNTDTQYFGPGTRLTVL.

As to this clone: Distinct nucleotide sequences in the sample also encode this CDR3. The V and J genes are TRBV9 and TRBJ2-3; D gene uncertain. Germline assignment: CDR1 SGDLS and CDR2 YYNGEE. V was pared by 4 bases and J by 2 bases, with 8 bases between. The CDR3 runs 13 residues. CDR3 nucleotides: TGTGCCAGCAGCCCGGGTACCACAGATACGCAGTATTTT. The encoded protein is CASSPGTTDTQYF. The complete variable domain, with remaining parts taken from reference TRBV9 and TRBJ2-3, reads DSGVTQTPKHLITATGQRVTLRCSPRSGDLSVYWYQQSLDQGLQFLIQYYNGEERAKGNILERFSAQQFPDLHSELNLSSLELGDSALYFCASSPGTTDTQYFGPGTRLTVL.

The rearrangement joins TRBV9 to TRBJ2-5; D may be TRBD1 (5 bases). V lost 5 bases and J 4 bases, leaving 15 bases between the germline ends. Germline lookup yields CDR1 SGDLS and CDR2 YYNGEE. The CDR3 consists of 14 residues. The CDR3 protein is CASSKGILTETQYF. The DNA of the CDR3 is TGTGCCAGCAGTAAGGGGATTCTGACAGAGACCCAGTACTTC.

With regard to this clone: The same CDR3 can be traced to other DNA sequences in this sample. DNA for the CDR3: TGCGCCAGCAGCCCTGGGGCCGGCACAGATACGCAGTATTTT. This translates into CASSPGAGTDTQYF. V is TRBV5-1 and J is TRBJ2-3; perhaps TRBD1 as D (5 bases). Germline V CDR1 and CDR2: SGHRS, YFSETQ. The V end lost 4 bases, the J end lost 1 base, and 10 bases lay between the germline ends. The CDR3 has 14 amino acids.

V gene TRBV5-4 combines with J gene TRBJ2-2, with a weak D call TRBD2 (5 bases). CDR3 length: 14 amino acids. V was cut by 3 bases and J by 0 bases, with 6 bases left in between. Germline CDR1 SGHNT, CDR2 YYREEE (reference sequence). In DNA form, the CDR3 reads TGTGCCAGCAGCTCCGGGACGAACACCGGGGAGCTGTTTTTT. This encodes CASSSGTNTGELFF.

To note about this clone: Germline and junction disagree at one end, which may indicate a read error. The chain carries TRBV7-7 and TRBJ2-2, with D possibly TRBD1 on 5 matching bases. This CDR3 contains 15 residues. In germline, CDR1 is SSHAT, CDR2 FNYEAQ (reference sequence). CDR3 bases: TGTGCTAGCAGCTTATATTCCAGGGCGGCCGGGGAGCTGTTTTTT. It is translated as CASSLYSRAAGELFF.

The chain couples TRBV9 to TRBJ1-6; possible D gene TRBD1, 6 bases. CDR3 size: 15 residues. V was clipped by 0 bases and J by 7 bases, with 11 bases between them. Looked up from germline, CDR1 is SGDLS and CDR2 is YYNGEE. This chain's CDR3 is CASSVAAGANSPLHF. CDR3 nucleotides: TGTGCCAGCAGCGTAGCGGCAGGGGCGAATTCACCCCTCCACTTT.

V usage is TRBV5-1 and J usage is TRBJ1-1; 7 bases line up with TRBD1. Germline V lookup: CDR1 SGHRS, CDR2 YFSETQ. The CDR3 covers 14 residues. Germline trimming cut 2 bases from V and 2 bases from J; bases unmatched to any gene: 3. The CDR3: CASSFGQVNTEAFF. The CDR3 bases are TGCGCCAGCAGCTTCGGACAGGTTAACACTGAAGCTTTCTTT. Supplemented by reference TRBV5-1 and TRBJ1-1, the full variable domain reads KAGVTQTPRYLIKTRGQQVTLSCSPISGHRSVSWYQQTPGQGLQFLFEYFSETQRNKGNFPGRFSGRQFSNSRSEMNVSTLELGDSALYLCASSFGQVNTEAFFGQGTRLTVV.

This chain uses TRBV4-1 with TRBJ2-3; perhaps TRBD2 as D (6 bases). Between the trimmed V and J ends, which lost 4 bases and 4 bases, there was a span of 15 bases. Germline V gene sequence: CDR1 MGHRA, CDR2 YSYEKL. The CDR3 is 15 amino acids. The DNA for the CDR3 is TGCGCCAGCAGCCCGGAGGGCAGGGCCCCAGATACGCAGTATTTT. Its translation: CASSPEGRAPDTQYF.

The chain combines TRBV7-8 with TRBJ1-1; D might be TRBD1 (5 bases). CDR1 and CDR2 (germline): SGHVS, FQNEAQ. V was cut by 2 bases and J by 5 bases, with 15 bases left in between. CDR3 length: 15 amino acids. For the CDR3, the DNA is TGTGCCAGCAGCTTAATTATCGGGGCATCGACTGAAGCTTTCTTT. It specifies CASSLIIGASTEAFF. Filled out from reference TRBV7-8 and TRBJ1-1, the complete variable domain reads GAGVSQSPRYKVAKRGQDVALRCDPISGHVSLFWYQQALGQGPEFLTYFQNEAQLDKSGLPSDRFFAERPEGSVSTLKIQRTQQEDSAVYLCASSLIIGASTEAFFGQGTRLTVV.

This chain connects TRBV30 to TRBJ1-4; D remains ambiguous. The CDR3 runs to 12 residues. Germline V lookup: CDR1 GTSNPN, CDR2 SVGIG (reference sequence). V dropped 0 bases and J dropped 4 bases, with 3 bases sitting between them. The CDR3 reads CAWSVVNEKLFF. The CDR3, as DNA: TGTGCCTGGAGTGTCGTTAATGAAAAACTGTTTTTT.

The chain joins TRBV7-2 to TRBJ2-2, with TRBD2 identical over 8 bases. The J segment lost 1 base and the V segment lost 5 bases, leaving 6 bases of the junction unmatched. CDR3 length: 16 amino acids. Germline V gene sequence: CDR1 SGHTA, CDR2 FQGNSA. CDR3 DNA: TGTGCCAGCAGCCCGAGTGCGGGAGGGAACACCGGGGAGCTGTTTTTT. Translated: CASSPSAGGNTGELFF. Looking up the rest from reference TRBV7-2 and TRBJ2-2 gives the full variable domain: GAGVSQSPSNKVTEKGKDVELRCDPISGHTALYWYRQSLGQGLEFLIYFQGNSAPDKSGLPSDRFSAERTGGSVSTLTIQRTQQEDSAVYLCASSPSAGGNTGELFFGEGSRLTVL.

The V call is TRBV7-9, the J call TRBJ1-2, with D possibly matching TRBD1 (5 bases). V was cut by 5 bases and J by 2 bases, with 15 bases left in between. This CDR3 is built from 15 residues. Germline V gene sequence: CDR1 SEHNR, CDR2 FQNEAQ (reference sequence). CDR3 region: CASSDNDRQNYGYTF. CDR3 DNA sequence: TGTGCCAGCAGCGACAATGACAGACAAAACTATGGCTACACCTTC.

The chain carries TRBV10-2 and TRBJ2-3, with D possibly being TRBD1 or TRBD2 (6 bases each). Germline V lookup: CDR1 WSHSY, CDR2 SAAADI. The CDR3 runs to 16 residues. V lost 5 bases to trimming and J lost 1 base, with 16 bases between them. CDR3 bases: TGCGCCAGCAGTCGACCGGGGGCCCTCGGCACAGATACGCAGTATTTT. This sequence encodes CASSRPGALGTDTQYF.

This clone has more than one count but fewer than ten. The chain employs TRBV9 and TRBJ2-7; tentative D call: TRBD1 (5 bases). The CDR3 has 14 residues. Trimming took off 4 bases at V and 5 bases at J, with 16 bases between the two ends. Germline lookup yields CDR1 SGDLS and CDR2 YYNGEE. The CDR3 nucleotides read TGTGCCAGCAGCCCAGAAGGGGTTCAGGACGAGCAGTACTTC. It yields the protein CASSPEGVQDEQYF.

This clone was counted a single time. The CDR3 is CASGWDISYNEQFF. The CDR3 DNA reads TGTGCCAGCGGTTGGGACATCTCCTACAATGAGCAGTTCTTC. V usage is TRBV7-2 and J usage is TRBJ2-1, with D perhaps matching TRBD1 (6 bases). Germline V lookup: CDR1 SGHTA, CDR2 FQGNSA. This CDR3 is built from 14 residues. V was pared by 8 bases and J by 0 bases, with 11 bases between. Combining the CDR3 with reference TRBV7-2 and TRBJ2-1 gives the whole variable domain GAGVSQSPSNKVTEKGKDVELRCDPISGHTALYWYRQSLGQGLEFLIYFQGNSAPDKSGLPSDRFSAERTGGSVSTLTIQRTQQEDSAVYLCASGWDISYNEQFFGPGTRLTVL.

The chain uses TRBV19 and TRBJ1-1; D gene ambiguous. V lost 1 base, J lost 6 bases, and 3 bases lay in between. The CDR3 extends over 11 amino acids. CDR1 and CDR2 (germline): LNHDA, SQIVND (reference sequence). The CDR3 DNA reads TGTGCCAGTAGTATAGCGGCTGAAGCTTTCTTT. It encodes CASSIAAEAFF.

This sequence joins TRBV25-1 and TRBJ1-1, with 9 bases aligning to TRBD1. The CDR3 has 15 residues. The germline CDR1 and CDR2 sequences are MGHDK and SYGVNS. V shed 5 bases and J 2 bases; nucleotides not matched to a gene: 6. CDR3 DNA sequence: TGTGCCAGCAGTCCTTGGACAGGGGAAAACACTGAAGCTTTCTTT. It yields the protein CASSPWTGENTEAFF.